This entry lists 13 T cell receptor beta chains sequenced from one sample in a study of control samples from healthy donors and cancer patients. Libraries were prepared by immunoSEQ multiplex PCR; TCRdb keeps only in-frame clonotypes and omits some of them. Of more than 100,000 clones in the sample, about nine tenths were seen once. Sequenced input: blood. Receptors were obtained from a man aged 35 to 55 in good health.

The chain links TRBV10-2 to TRBJ1-1; TRBD1 is a possible D gene (5 bases). The CDR3 totals 12 residues. Germline V gene data show CDR1 as WSHSY and CDR2 as SAAADI. V lost 5 bases and J 10 bases, leaving 14 bases between the germline ends. CDR3 bases: TGCGCCAGCAGTCGACAGAATCATGGAGCTTTCTTT. Its protein is CASSRQNHGAFF.

This clone showed up just once. J is TRBJ1-6 and V is TRBV7-2; unclear D gene. This CDR3 has 12 residues. The V gene's germline CDR1 is SGHTA and CDR2 FQGNSA. Trimming left V 1 base short and J 15 bases short, with 10 bases between. CDR3 sequence (DNA): TGTGCCAGCAGCTTAGGAGCCTCCGACCTCCACTTT. Amino acid sequence: CASSLGASDLHF. Drawing the rest from reference TRBV7-2 and TRBJ1-6, the complete variable domain is GAGVSQSPSNKVTEKGKDVELRCDPISGHTALYWYRQSLGQGLEFLIYFQGNSAPDKSGLPSDRFSAERTGGSVSTLTIQRTQQEDSAVYLCASSLGASDLHFGNGTRLTVT.

The chain recombines TRBV19 with TRBJ2-3; D gene unclear. Trimming shortened V by 1 base and J by 0 bases, and 5 bases separated the two germline ends. Germline assignment: CDR1 LNHDA and CDR2 SQIVND (reference sequence). This CDR3 has 14 amino acids. CDR3 DNA: TGTGCCAGTAGTATAGGGCAGAGCACAGATACGCAGTATTTT. Amino acid sequence: CASSIGQSTDTQYF.

This chain connects TRBV9 to TRBJ2-1, with TRBD1 matching 7 bases. This CDR3 region has 14 residues. Germline CDR1 reads SGDLS; CDR2 reads YYNGEE. Unmatched junction bases numbered 5, after V lost 2 bases and J lost 6 bases. The CDR3 nucleotides are TGTGCCAGCAGCGTTACGACAGGGACCAATGAGCAGTTCTTC. Amino acid sequence: CASSVTTGTNEQFF.

The rearrangement joins TRBV24-1 to TRBJ2-3, with D perhaps TRBD2 (7 bases). CDR1 and CDR2 from the germline V gene are KGHDR and SFDVKD. The CDR3 has 14 residues. Deletions cut 2 bases from V and 11 bases from J, with 16 bases between. CDR3: CATSDSQWGGLQYF. For the CDR3, the DNA is TGTGCCACCAGTGATTCTCAGTGGGGGGGCTTGCAGTATTTT.

This sequence joins TRBV6-5 and TRBJ1-5; D is possibly TRBD1 (6 bases). Per the germline V gene, CDR1 is MNHEY and CDR2 is SVGAGI. This CDR3 is 14 amino acids long. V lost 7 bases to trimming and J lost 3 bases, with 13 bases between them. CDR3 coding DNA: TGTGCCAGCATCCTCGGGGGGCCCAATCAGCCCCAGCATTTT. It encodes CASILGGPNQPQHF.

This clone showed up just once. This sequence joins TRBV5-8 and TRBJ2-1; 14 bases line up with TRBD2. CDR1 SGHTS and CDR2 YDEGEE come from the germline V gene. The CDR3 consists of 15 residues. The J segment lost 8 bases and the V segment lost 4 bases, leaving 5 bases of the junction unmatched. The CDR3 sequence: CASSHGLAGGDEQFF. In nucleotides, the CDR3 is TGTGCCAGCAGCCACGGACTAGCGGGGGGCGATGAGCAGTTCTTC.

CDR3 DNA: TGTGCCTGGACTAGCGGGGGGGCCCCCGATACGCAGTATTTT. Residues: CAWTSGGAPDTQYF. This sequence joins TRBV30 and TRBJ2-3; 12 positions match TRBD2. There are 14 residues in the CDR3. V was pared by 4 bases and J by 6 bases, with 5 bases of the junction left unmatched. Germline values: CDR1 GTSNPN, CDR2 SVGIG (reference sequence).

The rearrangement joins TRBV30 to TRBJ1-4; 8 nucleotides line up with TRBD1. Germline V CDR1 and CDR2: GTSNPN, SVGIG (reference sequence). The CDR3 contains 15 residues. With 1 base clipped from V and 4 bases from J, the junction kept 5 bases outside the gene matches. CDR3 sequence: CAWSANRGYNEKLFF. CDR3 DNA sequence: TGTGCCTGGAGTGCAAACAGGGGGTATAATGAAAAACTGTTTTTT.

The V gene is TRBV7-9, the J gene TRBJ2-3, with 7 nucleotides matching TRBD1. Germline-derived CDR1 and CDR2 are SEHNR and FQNEAQ (reference sequence). This CDR3 has 12 amino acids. The J segment lost 7 bases and the V segment lost 5 bases, leaving 3 bases of the junction unmatched. CDR3 sequence reads: CASSRDSHTQYF. The CDR3 DNA sequence: TGTGCCAGCAGCCGGGACAGTCATACGCAGTATTTT.

The chain links TRBV18 to TRBJ2-5, with TRBD2 matching over 8 bases. The CDR3 runs 16 residues. Germline values: CDR1 KGHSH, CDR2 LQKENI. V lost 1 base and J lost 2; bases outside the gene matches: 6. The CDR3: CASSPLSGGAQETQYF. In nucleotides, the CDR3 is TGTGCCAGCTCACCACTCAGCGGGGGAGCACAAGAGACCCAGTACTTC. Filled out from reference TRBV18 and TRBJ2-5, the complete variable domain reads NAGVMQNPRHLVRRRGQEARLRCSPMKGHSHVYWYRQLPEEGLKFMVYLQKENIIDESGMPKERFSAEFPKEGPSILRIQQVVRGDSAAYFCASSPLSGGAQETQYFGPGTRLLVL.

Of note for this clone: The sample has other DNA sequences that encode this CDR3 too. The V call is TRBV9, the J call TRBJ2-3, with TRBD1 matching 10 bases. The V and J ends lost 4 bases and 4 bases, in that order; junction bases with no gene match: 6. The CDR3 totals 15 residues. Germline V gene data show CDR1 as SGDLS and CDR2 as YYNGEE. As DNA, the CDR3 is TGTGCCAGCAGCCTCCGGGACAGGGGCGCAGATACGCAGTATTTT. Its translation: CASSLRDRGADTQYF.

The V and J genes are TRBV5-1 and TRBJ2-1; D is possibly TRBD2 (5 bases). Per the germline V gene, CDR1 is SGHRS and CDR2 is YFSETQ. The CDR3 is 14 amino acids. The V gene lost 4 bases and the J gene lost 4 bases, with 12 bases spanning the gap. CDR3 in DNA: TGCGCCAGCAGCGGAGACTACCAATACAATGAGCAGTTCTTC. It specifies CASSGDYQYNEQFF.